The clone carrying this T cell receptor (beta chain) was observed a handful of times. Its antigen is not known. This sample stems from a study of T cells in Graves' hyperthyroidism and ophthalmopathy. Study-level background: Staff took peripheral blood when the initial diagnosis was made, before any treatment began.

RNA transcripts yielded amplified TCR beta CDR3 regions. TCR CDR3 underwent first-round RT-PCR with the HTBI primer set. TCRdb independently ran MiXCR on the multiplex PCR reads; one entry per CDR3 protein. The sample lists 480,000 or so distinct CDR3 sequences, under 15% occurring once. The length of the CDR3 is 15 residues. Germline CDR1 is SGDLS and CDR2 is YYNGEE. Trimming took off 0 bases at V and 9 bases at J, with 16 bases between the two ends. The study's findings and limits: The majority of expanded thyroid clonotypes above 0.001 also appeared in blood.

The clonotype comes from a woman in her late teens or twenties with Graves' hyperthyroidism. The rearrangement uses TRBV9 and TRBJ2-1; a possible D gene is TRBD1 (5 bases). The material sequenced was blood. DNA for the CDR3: TGTGCCAGCAGCGTAGGGATCAATCAGGGCACTGAGCAGTTCTTC. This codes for CASSVGINQGTEQFF.